The text below deals with one T cell receptor (beta chain). The data were taken from a study of blood T cell repertoires in COVID-19. About the research overall: Samples taken during acute and convalescent COVID-19 were collected in the United States, Italy and Spain.

Germline CDR1 and CDR2: LGHDT and YNNKEL (reference sequence). The CDR3 covers 15 residues. Trimming left V 4 bases short and J 2 bases short, with 13 bases between. Assay used: immunoSEQ multiplex PCR; TCRdb lists only in-frame clones, some missing. The sample has approximately 230,000 clones, 87% seen once; the top ten hold nearly 6.5%. This TCR was sampled from a woman in her 30s with acute COVID-19. The specimen was PBMCs or T cells enriched from blood (not recorded which). V and J are TRBV3-1 (or the pseudogene TRBV3-2) and TRBJ2-3; TRBD2 is a possible D gene (5 bases). CDR3 loop: CASSLSRVHTDTQYF. The CDR3 DNA follows: TGTGCCAGCAGCCTATCGAGGGTACACACAGATACGCAGTATTTT.